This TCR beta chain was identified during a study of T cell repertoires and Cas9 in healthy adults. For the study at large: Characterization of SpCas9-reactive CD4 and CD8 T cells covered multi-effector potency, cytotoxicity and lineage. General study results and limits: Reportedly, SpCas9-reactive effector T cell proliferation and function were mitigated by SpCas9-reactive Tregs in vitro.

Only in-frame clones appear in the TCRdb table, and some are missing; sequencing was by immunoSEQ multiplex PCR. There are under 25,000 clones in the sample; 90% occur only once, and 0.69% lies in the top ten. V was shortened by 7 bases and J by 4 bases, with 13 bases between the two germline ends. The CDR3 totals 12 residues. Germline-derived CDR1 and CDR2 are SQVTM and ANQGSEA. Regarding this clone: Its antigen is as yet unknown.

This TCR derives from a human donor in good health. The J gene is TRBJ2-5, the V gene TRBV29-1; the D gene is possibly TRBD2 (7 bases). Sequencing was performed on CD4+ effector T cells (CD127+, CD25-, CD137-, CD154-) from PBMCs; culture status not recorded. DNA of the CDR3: TGCAGCGCACTGGGGGGGCCAGAGACCCAGTACTTC. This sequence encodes CSALGGPETQYF.